This T cell receptor beta chain was documented in a study of T cell responses to AZD1222 COVID-19 vaccine. V dropped 6 bases and J dropped 1 base, with 18 bases sitting between them. Per the germline V gene, CDR1 is MDHEN and CDR2 is SYDVKM. CDR3 length: 16 residues. Study conclusions and caveats: Reports say nearly half of spike-specific TCRs go after unmutated variant regions. CD4 TCRs linked to vaccination spanned spike, dominating at 160-218 and 743-854. Scientists sampled the repertoires only once the peak T cell response had passed.

The data were produced by immunoSEQ multiplex PCR, yet TCRdb's version contains in-frame clones alone and is incomplete. The specimen's table records under 150,000 clones. As concerns this clone: Its specificity is not known.

Sequenced material: peripheral blood. The sequence was obtained from an adult in good health. This sequence joins TRBV28 and TRBJ1-1; D is ambiguous. CDR3 amino acids: CASSLNPAEPNTEAFF. In nucleotides, the CDR3 is TGTGCCAGCAGCCTTAACCCGGCGGAACCGAACACTGAAGCTTTCTTT.